Listed here is a single T cell receptor (beta chain). Its antigen is unknown. Mismatch with germline at one junction end may stem from a read error. The record originates from a study of T-cell memory formation after mild COVID-19. The overall study: Largely donor-specific sequence clusters came from a couple of donors. Notes on the study in general: Memory sampled before infection contained some responding clones, suggesting cross-reactive memory joined.

5'RACE with constant-segment primers yielded barcoded, UMI-tagged TCR alpha and TCR beta cDNA libraries. Each CDR3 protein gets one entry after TCRdb re-called the 5' RACE reads with MiXCR. Of under 150,000 distinct CDR3 sequences listed, 15% to 20% are singletons. The sequence was obtained from an adult woman who had mild COVID-19 (a few samples of this study predate the infection). Cell type and time point are not known. Specimen: PBMCs or a T cell subset sorted from them (not recorded which).

CDR3 protein: CASSKQGWRNF. The CDR3 nucleotides are TGTGCCAGCAGTAAACAGGGGTGGCGGAACTTC. The chain couples TRBV6-1 to TRBJ2-7, with TRBD1 identical over 7 bases. CDR3 length: 11 residues. Germline V gives CDR1 MNHNS, CDR2 SASEGT.